This T cell receptor (beta chain) was recovered during a study of T cell responses to AZD1222 COVID-19 vaccine. Overall study results and limits: Vaccine-associated CD4 TCRs spanned spike, dominant at 160-218 and 743-854. Nearly half of spike-specific TCRs reportedly target variant regions that are unmutated in the B.1.351 and B.1.1.7 variants. The donors showed a predominance of white British ancestry and of females, with possible underestimation of clonal diversity.

There are 14 residues in the CDR3. V lost 3 bases and J 5 bases, leaving 14 bases between the germline ends. Per germline, CDR1 SGHDT and CDR2 YYEEEE. About this clone itself: Antigen unknown.

Generated by immunoSEQ multiplex PCR, the TCRdb table keeps only in-frame clones and is missing some. The data show about 46,000 clones, about 90% seen once. Sample: peripheral blood, taken 28 days after the second AZD1222 dose. V usage is TRBV5-6 and J usage is TRBJ1-1; D call uncertain. This TCR was recovered from an adult who received the AZD1222 COVID-19 vaccine. This CDR3 reads CASSYGSLGTEAFF. As DNA, the CDR3 is TGTGCCAGCAGCTACGGATCCTTGGGAACTGAAGCTTTCTTT.